This T cell receptor (beta chain) was captured in a study of control samples from healthy donors and cancer patients. Sequencing was performed with immunoSEQ multiplex PCR; in TCRdb, only in-frame clones are kept and a portion is missing. The repertoire has tens of thousands of clones, roughly 86% of them found once; the top ten carry around 5.1%. The CDR3 length is 15 residues. J gave up 5 bases and V 4 bases, and 6 bases lay outside the gene matches. Germline V lookup: CDR1 MNHEY, CDR2 SMNVEV (reference sequence). The TCR was taken from a man aged 45-60 years in good health. The sample was blood. This chain joins TRBV27 and TRBJ1-2; the match to TRBD1 covers 11 bases. In nucleotides, the CDR3 is TGTGCCAGCAGTTCGACCGGGACAGGGGGTTATGGCTACACCTTC. This gives the protein CASSSTGTGGYGYTF.